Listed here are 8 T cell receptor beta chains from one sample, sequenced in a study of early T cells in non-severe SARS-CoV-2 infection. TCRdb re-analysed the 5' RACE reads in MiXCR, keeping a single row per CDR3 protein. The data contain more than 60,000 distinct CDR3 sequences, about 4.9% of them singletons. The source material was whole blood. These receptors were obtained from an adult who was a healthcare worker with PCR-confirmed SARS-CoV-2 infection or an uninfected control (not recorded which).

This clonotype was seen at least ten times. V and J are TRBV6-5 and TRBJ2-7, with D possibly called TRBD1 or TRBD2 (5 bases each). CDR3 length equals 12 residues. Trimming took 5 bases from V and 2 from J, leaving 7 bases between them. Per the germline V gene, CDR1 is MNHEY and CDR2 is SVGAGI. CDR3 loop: CASSQGPYEQYF. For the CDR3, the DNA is TGTGCCAGCAGTCAGGGACCCTACGAGCAGTACTTC.

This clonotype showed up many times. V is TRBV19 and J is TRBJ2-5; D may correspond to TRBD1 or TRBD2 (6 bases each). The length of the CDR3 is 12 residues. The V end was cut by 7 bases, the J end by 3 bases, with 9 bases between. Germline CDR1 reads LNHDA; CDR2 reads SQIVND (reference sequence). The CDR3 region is CASKGGEETQYF. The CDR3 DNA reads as TGTGCCAGTAAGGGGGGCGAAGAGACCCAGTACTTC.

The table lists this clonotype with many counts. The CDR3: CASSRNRGQGNQPQHF. The CDR3 DNA is TGTGCCAGCAGTCGGAACAGGGGGCAAGGCAATCAGCCCCAGCATTTT. V usage is TRBV6-5 and J usage is TRBJ1-5, with 9 bases identical to TRBD1. After removal of 5 bases from V and 2 bases from J, the junction contained 7 bases not matched to a gene. In germline, CDR1 is MNHEY, CDR2 SVGAGI. The CDR3 extends over 16 amino acids.

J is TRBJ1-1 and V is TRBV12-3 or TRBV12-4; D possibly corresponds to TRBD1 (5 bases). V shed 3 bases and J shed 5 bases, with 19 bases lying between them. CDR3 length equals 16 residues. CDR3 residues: CASSFSAVGGRTEAFF. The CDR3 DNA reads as TGTGCCAGCAGTTTCTCCGCGGTGGGGGGGAGAACTGAAGCTTTCTTT.

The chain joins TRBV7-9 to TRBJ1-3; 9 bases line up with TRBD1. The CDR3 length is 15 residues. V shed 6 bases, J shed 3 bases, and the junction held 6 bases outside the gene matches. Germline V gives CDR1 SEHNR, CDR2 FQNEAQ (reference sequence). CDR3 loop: CASSSDRGSGNTIYF. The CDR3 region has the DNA TGTGCCAGCAGTTCGGACAGGGGAAGTGGAAACACCATATATTTT.

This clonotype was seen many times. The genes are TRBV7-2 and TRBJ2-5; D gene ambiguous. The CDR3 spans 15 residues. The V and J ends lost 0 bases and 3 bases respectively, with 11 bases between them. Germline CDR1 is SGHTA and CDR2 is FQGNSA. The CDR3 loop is CASSLAHVKKETQYF. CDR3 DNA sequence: TGTGCCAGCAGCTTAGCGCATGTCAAGAAAGAGACCCAGTACTTC.

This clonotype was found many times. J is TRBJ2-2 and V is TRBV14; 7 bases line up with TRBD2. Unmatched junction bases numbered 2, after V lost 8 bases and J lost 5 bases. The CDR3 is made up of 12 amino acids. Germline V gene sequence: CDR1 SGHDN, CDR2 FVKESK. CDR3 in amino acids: CASGGRTGELFF. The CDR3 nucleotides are TGTGCCAGCGGCGGGAGAACCGGGGAGCTGTTTTTT.

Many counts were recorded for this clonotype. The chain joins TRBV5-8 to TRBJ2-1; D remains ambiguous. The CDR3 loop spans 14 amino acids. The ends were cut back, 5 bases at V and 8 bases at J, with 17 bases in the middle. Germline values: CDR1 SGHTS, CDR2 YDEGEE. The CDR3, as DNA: TGTGCCAGCAGAAGTAGGTTCCCTGTCGATGAGCAGTTCTTC. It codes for CASRSRFPVDEQFF.